This T cell receptor (beta chain) is from a study of early T cells in non-severe SARS-CoV-2 infection. Deletions cut 8 bases from V and 3 bases from J, with 18 bases between. CDR1 is SGHTA, CDR2 FQGTGA, per germline. CDR3 length: 15 residues. TCRdb ran MiXCR on the 5' RACE reads and lists one entry per CDR3 protein. In the table there are roughly 26,000 distinct CDR3 sequences, about 4% of which are singletons. In this sample, this clonotype turned up a few times. The chain recombines TRBV7-3 with TRBJ2-3, with D perhaps being TRBD1 or TRBD2 (5 bases each). The receptor was isolated from an adult who was a healthcare worker with PCR-confirmed SARS-CoV-2 infection or an uninfected control (not recorded which). The sequencing input was whole blood. CDR3 DNA sequence: TGTGCCAGCGGCTGGGGGATGACCGATACAGATACGCAGTATTTT. Protein product: CASGWGMTDTDTQYF.